This TCR beta chain was recovered during a study of T cells in localized non-small cell lung cancer. Method: immunoSEQ multiplex PCR; TCRdb's copy keeps in-frame clones and lacks some. The sample lists 30,000 to 35,000 clones; approximately 93% were seen once. Points on this clone: Its antigen is currently unknown.

Study observations and caveats: The study detected a median approximately 50 of the top 100 tumor clones in adjacent lung. T cell clonality was highest in uninvolved adjacent lung, above tumor. Longer overall survival associated with higher blood T cell density; shorter survival with higher adjacent-lung clonality.

V lost 5 bases and J lost 2, with 12 bases in between. The germline V gene has CDR1 SGHTA and CDR2 FQGTGA. CDR3 size: 15 residues. The gene calls are TRBV7-3 and TRBJ2-2, with D possibly TRBD1 on 5 matching bases. This specimen was peripheral blood, taken before any cancer treatment. This clonotype originated in a female donor at least 60 years old with stage I lung adenocarcinoma. The CDR3 sequence is CASSMSRANTGELFF. CDR3 DNA: TGTGCCAGCAGCATGTCCAGGGCCAACACCGGGGAGCTGTTTTTT.